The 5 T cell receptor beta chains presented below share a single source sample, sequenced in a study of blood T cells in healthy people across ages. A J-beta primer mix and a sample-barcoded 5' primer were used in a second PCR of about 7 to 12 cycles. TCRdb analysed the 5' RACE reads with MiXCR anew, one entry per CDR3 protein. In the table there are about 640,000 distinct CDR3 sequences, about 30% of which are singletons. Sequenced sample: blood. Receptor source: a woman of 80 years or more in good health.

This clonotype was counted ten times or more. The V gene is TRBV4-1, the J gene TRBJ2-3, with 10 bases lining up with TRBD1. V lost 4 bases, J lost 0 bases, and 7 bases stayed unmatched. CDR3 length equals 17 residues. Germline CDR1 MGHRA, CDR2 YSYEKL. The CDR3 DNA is TGCGCCAGCAGCCCGGGACAGGGGACTTCTAGCACAGATACGCAGTATTTT. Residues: CASSPGQGTSSTDTQYF.

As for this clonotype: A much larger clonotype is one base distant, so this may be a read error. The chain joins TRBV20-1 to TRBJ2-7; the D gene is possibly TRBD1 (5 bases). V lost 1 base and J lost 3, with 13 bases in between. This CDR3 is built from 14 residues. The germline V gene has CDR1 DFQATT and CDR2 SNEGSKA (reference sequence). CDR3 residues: CSARGEGAGYEQYF. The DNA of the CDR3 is TGCAGTGCTAGAGGCGAAGGGGCTGGCTACGAGCAGTACTTC.

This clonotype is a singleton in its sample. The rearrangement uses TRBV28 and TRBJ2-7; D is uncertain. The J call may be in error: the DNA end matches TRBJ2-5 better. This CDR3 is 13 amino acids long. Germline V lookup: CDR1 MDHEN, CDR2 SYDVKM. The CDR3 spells CASSLFSSETQYF. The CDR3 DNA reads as TGTGCCAGCAGTTTATTTTCGTCGGAGACCCAGTACTTC.

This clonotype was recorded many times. CDR3 sequence: CASSPKQGGSPLHF. The CDR3 DNA reads TGTGCCAGCTCCCCGAAGCAGGGTGGGTCACCCCTCCACTTT. This chain connects TRBV2 to TRBJ1-6; possible D gene TRBD1, 5 bases. This CDR3 has 14 residues. Trimming removed 8 bases at V and 10 bases at J, with 18 bases between. Germline V gene lookup returns CDR1 SNHLY and CDR2 FYNNEI. The full variable domain, in which reference TRBV2 and TRBJ1-6 provide the parts outside the CDR3, is EPEVTQTPSHQVTQMGQEVILRCVPISNHLYFYWYRQILGQKVEFLVSFYNNEISEKSEIFDDQFSVERPDGSNFTLKIRSTKLEDSAMYFCASSPKQGGSPLHFGNGTRLTVT.

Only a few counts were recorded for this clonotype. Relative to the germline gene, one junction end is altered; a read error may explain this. DNA for the CDR3: TGCAGCGTTGGGTTTGGTGGCTCTGGGGCCAACGTCCGGACTTTC. Amino acids: CSVGFGGSGANVRTF. The chain is built from TRBV29-1 and TRBJ2-6; possible D gene TRBD1, 5 bases. The CDR3 extends over 15 amino acids. Per the germline V gene, CDR1 is SQVTM and CDR2 is ANQGSEA.